The 28 T cell receptor beta chains given below trace back to one sample, sequenced in a study of T cell responses to AZD1222 COVID-19 vaccine. Some clones are missing from TCRdb's copy, which holds only in-frame ones; the method was immunoSEQ multiplex PCR. Of roughly 100,000 clones listed, approximately 88% are singletons. Sample: peripheral blood, taken on day 0 of AZD1222 vaccination. These receptors originate from an adult in good health.

The rearrangement joins TRBV4-2 to TRBJ2-3, with 10 bases aligning to TRBD2. Trimming took 2 bases from V and 4 from J; bases not matched to a gene: 9. Germline CDR1 LGHNA, CDR2 YNFKEQ. The CDR3 has 17 amino acids. CDR3: CASSQRPTSGGADTQYF. CDR3 coding DNA: TGTGCCAGCAGCCAAAGACCCACAAGCGGGGGGGCAGATACGCAGTATTTT.

A word on this clone: This CDR3 is also generated by other DNA sequences in the sample. The chain links TRBV7-2 to TRBJ2-7; D perhaps matches TRBD2 (5 bases). Looked up from germline, CDR1 is SGHTA and CDR2 is FQGNSA. This CDR3 is 13 amino acids long. Trimming removed 0 bases at V and 7 bases at J, with 10 bases between. This CDR3 reads CASSLAEGSEQYF. The CDR3 coding sequence is TGTGCCAGCAGCTTAGCTGAGGGTAGTGAGCAGTACTTC.

The rearrangement uses TRBV5-4 and TRBJ2-7; a possible D gene is TRBD1 (6 bases). The V end lost 4 bases, the J end lost 5 bases, and 13 bases lay between the germline ends. Germline values: CDR1 SGHNT, CDR2 YYREEE (reference sequence). The CDR3 contains 13 residues. CDR3 nucleotide sequence: TGTGCCAGCAGCCCTACAGGGTCACACGAGCAGTACTTC. This codes for CASSPTGSHEQYF.

The chain combines TRBV21-1 with TRBJ1-4; TRBD1 is the table's D call, not checked against the DNA. TRBV21-1 is shown as a pseudogene. CDR3 size: 15 residues. This CDR3 is CASSITGTGDEKLFF. In DNA, the CDR3 is TGTGCCAGCAGCATAACCGGGACAGGGGACGAAAAACTGTTTTTT.

This sequence joins TRBV27 and TRBJ2-2, with 9 bases identical to TRBD1. V shed 7 bases and J 5 bases; nucleotides not matched to a gene: 11. Per the germline V gene, CDR1 is MNHEY and CDR2 is SMNVEV (reference sequence). This CDR3 region has 16 residues. The CDR3 reads CASTSSGQGTTGELFF. The DNA for the CDR3 is TGTGCCAGCACATCCTCGGGACAGGGTACGACCGGGGAGCTGTTTTTT.

The V and J genes are TRBV11-2 and TRBJ2-1; D gene ambiguous. Per the germline V gene, CDR1 is SGHAT and CDR2 is FQNNGV. V was shortened by 2 bases and J by 5 bases, with 16 bases between the two germline ends. This CDR3 spans 16 amino acids. The CDR3 nucleotides are TGTGCCAGCAGCTTATCACGACGGGCGCTCGACAATGAGCAGTTCTTC. Encoded protein: CASSLSRRALDNEQFF. Based on the CDR3 plus reference TRBV11-2 and TRBJ2-1, the full variable domain is EAGVAQSPRYKIIEKRQSVAFWCNPISGHATLYWYQQILGQGPKLLIQFQNNGVVDDSQLPKDRFSAERLKGVDSTLKIQPAKLEDSAVYLCASSLSRRALDNEQFFGPGTRLTVL.

This clone was counted once. This chain joins TRBV11-2 and TRBJ2-1; no definite D call. The germline V gene has CDR1 SGHAT and CDR2 FQNNGV. V was pared by 5 bases and J by 7 bases, with 9 bases between. This CDR3 contains 12 residues. CDR3 protein: CASSRLANEQFF. Written as DNA, the CDR3 is TGTGCCAGCAGCCGCCTCGCGAATGAGCAGTTCTTC.

The chain has TRBV30 and TRBJ1-6; a weak D match, TRBD1 (6 bases). The CDR3 has 13 residues. Trimming cost V 7 bases and J 5 bases, with 12 bases left between them. Germline assignment: CDR1 GTSNPN and CDR2 SVGIG (reference sequence). This chain's CDR3 is CAYGTGNNSPLHF. In DNA, the CDR3 is TGTGCCTACGGAACAGGGAATAATTCACCCCTCCACTTT.

The chain combines TRBV28 with TRBJ1-2; 7 bases are shared with TRBD1. The CDR3 length is 16 residues. V shed 4 bases, J shed 0 bases, and the junction held 8 bases outside the gene matches. From germline, CDR1 is MDHEN and CDR2 SYDVKM. The CDR3 DNA reads TGTGCCAGCAGTTCCCACGGGACAGTCCCTAACTATGGCTACACCTTC. Its protein product is CASSSHGTVPNYGYTF.

The sample holds a few counts of this clone. The chain employs TRBV4-1 and TRBJ2-3; TRBD2 matches 8 bases. The CDR3 length is 18 residues. CDR1 MGHRA and CDR2 YSYEKL come from the germline V gene. The ends lost 0 bases at V and 6 bases at J; junction bases unmatched: 14. CDR3 sequence reads: CASSQERNSGSRWDTQYF. CDR3 nucleotides: TGCGCCAGCAGCCAAGAACGTAACAGCGGGAGTAGGTGGGATACGCAGTATTTT.

The CDR3 DNA is TGTGCCAGCAGCCCCCCGACAGGGGACACGCAGTATTTT. It specifies CASSPPTGDTQYF. V gene TRBV6-6 combines with J gene TRBJ2-3, with TRBD1 matching 8 bases. The V and J ends lost 6 bases and 9 bases, in that order; junction bases with no gene match: 8. Germline V gene data show CDR1 as MNHNY and CDR2 as SVGAGI (reference sequence). This CDR3 contains 13 residues.

V usage is TRBV24-1 and J usage is TRBJ1-2; 7 nucleotides line up with TRBD1. CDR1 is KGHDR and CDR2 is SFDVKD in the germline V gene. The CDR3 is made up of 17 amino acids. V dropped 3 bases and J dropped 4; count of bases not matched to a gene: 13. Here the CDR3 reads CATSDPSTGEGSYGYTF. As DNA, the CDR3 is TGTGCCACCAGTGATCCCTCTACAGGGGAGGGGAGCTATGGCTACACCTTC.

The chain uses TRBV11-2 and TRBJ2-7, with 7 bases aligning to TRBD2. The V segment lost 4 bases and the J segment 0 bases; nucleotides outside the gene matches: 9. Germline V gene lookup returns CDR1 SGHAT and CDR2 FQNNGV. CDR3 size: 16 residues. CDR3 DNA sequence: TGTGCCAGCAGCTCCTTAGCGGGTCACCACTCCTACGAGCAGTACTTC. Residues: CASSSLAGHHSYEQYF.

The V and J genes are TRBV18 and TRBJ2-1, with 13 bases matching TRBD2. Germline CDR1 is KGHSH and CDR2 is LQKENI. Unmatched junction bases numbered 6, after V lost 5 bases and J lost 2 bases. CDR3 length: 17 residues. The CDR3 DNA sequence: TGTGCCAGCTCAGACACTAGCGGGAGGGCAACCTACAATGAGCAGTTCTTC. Amino acid sequence: CASSDTSGRATYNEQFF.

J is TRBJ1-1 and V is TRBV18, with D perhaps matching TRBD1 (6 bases). The CDR3 has 13 amino acids. The germline gives CDR1 KGHSH, CDR2 LQKENI. The ends were cut back, 4 bases at V and 3 bases at J, with 9 bases in the middle. The CDR3 protein is CASSLNRDTEAFF. CDR3 nucleotide sequence: TGTGCCAGCTCACTCAACAGGGACACTGAAGCTTTCTTT. Based on the CDR3 plus reference TRBV18 and TRBJ1-1, the full variable domain is NAGVMQNPRHLVRRRGQEARLRCSPMKGHSHVYWYRQLPEEGLKFMVYLQKENIIDESGMPKERFSAEFPKEGPSILRIQQVVRGDSAAYFCASSLNRDTEAFFGQGTRLTVV.

J is TRBJ1-1 and V is TRBV2; 11 nucleotides align to TRBD1. V dropped 7 bases and J dropped 7; count of bases not matched to a gene: 14. Looked up from germline, CDR1 is SNHLY and CDR2 is FYNNEI. The CDR3 length is 16 residues. CDR3 region: CASTGQGARSGSEAFF. In DNA, the CDR3 is TGTGCCAGCACCGGACAGGGGGCAAGGTCTGGGAGTGAAGCTTTCTTT.

V gene TRBV7-9 combines with J gene TRBJ2-3, with 7 bases lining up with TRBD1. The junction had 14 bases not matched to a gene; V was cut back by 1 base and J by 1 base. CDR1 SEHNR and CDR2 FQNEAQ come from the germline V gene (reference sequence). The CDR3 has 19 residues. Here the CDR3 DNA reads TGTGCCAGCAGCTTAGGGCTACAGCTCGACAGGGTTGGCACAGATACGCAGTATTTT. As protein: CASSLGLQLDRVGTDTQYF.

This chain links TRBV15 with TRBJ1-4, with 7 positions matching TRBD1. After removal of 1 base from V and 0 bases from J, the junction contained 2 bases not matched to a gene. Looked up from germline, CDR1 is LNHNV and CDR2 is YYDKDF (reference sequence). The length of the CDR3 is 16 residues. The CDR3 nucleotides are TGTGCCACCAGCAGAGCCGGGACAGCAACTAATGAAAAACTGTTTTTT. It codes for CATSRAGTATNEKLFF.

J is TRBJ2-3 and V is TRBV24-1; D uncertain. CDR1 and CDR2 from the germline V gene are KGHDR and SFDVKD. V was trimmed by 4 bases and J by 0 bases, leaving 10 bases between them. This CDR3 has 15 amino acids. The CDR3 sequence is CATSDRVDSTDTQYF. The CDR3 DNA reads as TGTGCCACCAGTGACCGAGTCGATAGCACAGATACGCAGTATTTT.

Notes on this clone: A much larger clone differs from this one at a single base, so this may be a read error. This CDR3 is also generated by other DNA sequences in the sample. The CDR3 reads CASSLTGNTEAFF. CDR3 DNA: TGTGCCAGCAGCTTAACGGGGAACACTGAAGCTTTCTTT. The chain uses TRBV7-3 and TRBJ1-1; D remains unclear. Deletions cut 0 bases from V and 1 base from J, with 3 bases between. CDR3 size: 13 residues. Germline values: CDR1 SGHTA, CDR2 FQGTGA.

With regard to this clone: The junction shows a germline mismatch at one end, possibly a read error. The chain uses TRBV7-3 and TRBJ1-2; the match to TRBD1 covers 7 bases. The CDR3 is made up of 12 amino acids. Germline CDR1 and CDR2: SGHTA and FQGTGA. As DNA, the CDR3 is TGTGCCAGCAGCGACGCCACGGGACAGCCCTCCTTC. Its translation is CASSDATGQPSF.

The rearrangement links TRBV19 to TRBJ1-3; a weak D match, TRBD1 (6 bases). Germline CDR1 LNHDA, CDR2 SQIVND (reference sequence). The CDR3 has 13 amino acids. The CDR3 sequence: CGATGTSGNTIYF. In DNA form, the CDR3 reads TGTGGCGCGACAGGCACCTCTGGAAACACCATATATTTT. The entire variable domain, with the rest obtained from reference TRBV19 and TRBJ1-3, is as follows: DGGITQSPKYLFRKEGQNVTLSCEQNLNHDAMYWYRQDPGQGLRLIYYSQIVNDFQKGDIAEGYSVSREKKESFPLTVTSAQKNPTAFYLCGATGTSGNTIYFGEGSWLTVV.

DNA of the CDR3: TGTGCCAGCAGTCTGACAGGGGCGTTTGGTCCTGAAGCTTTCTTT. Its protein product is CASSLTGAFGPEAFF. The chain has TRBV6-5 and TRBJ1-1; 8 positions match TRBD1. This CDR3 is built from 15 residues. Germline values: CDR1 MNHEY, CDR2 SVGAGI. V shed 5 bases and J 6 bases; nucleotides not matched to a gene: 11.

V is TRBV28 and J is TRBJ2-7; D is perhaps TRBD1 (6 bases). This CDR3 is 17 amino acids long. V dropped 4 bases and J dropped 0 bases, with 19 bases sitting between them. Germline CDR1 reads MDHEN; CDR2 reads SYDVKM. The CDR3 reads CASSSPDSRPISYEQYF. Written as DNA, the CDR3 is TGTGCCAGCAGTTCCCCGGACAGCCGTCCGATCTCCTACGAGCAGTACTTC.

The chain carries TRBV27 and TRBJ2-7; D unresolved. Germline CDR1 reads MNHEY; CDR2 reads SMNVEV (reference sequence). The CDR3 extends over 15 amino acids. Trimming pared 5 bases from V and 4 bases from J, leaving 18 bases between. CDR3 amino acids: CASSLDFKPKYEQYF. The CDR3 DNA is TGTGCCAGCAGTCTCGACTTCAAACCCAAATACGAGCAGTACTTC.

This clone was detected ten times or more. The chain employs TRBV7-8 and TRBJ2-5; possibly TRBD1 or TRBD2 for D (5 bases each). Trimming pared 2 bases from V and 3 bases from J, leaving 16 bases between. The CDR3 covers 16 residues. Germline values: CDR1 SGHVS, CDR2 FQNEAQ. CDR3 sequence (DNA): TGTGCCAGCAGCTTACCATACGAGGGGCTAAAAGAGACCCAGTACTTC. This gives the protein CASSLPYEGLKETQYF.

CDR3 sequence: CASSPRASNEQFF. DNA of the CDR3: TGTGCCAGCAGTCCTAGGGCAAGCAATGAGCAGTTCTTC. This chain uses TRBV27 with TRBJ2-1, with D unresolved. CDR1 MNHEY and CDR2 SMNVEV come from the germline V gene (reference sequence). The CDR3 spans 13 residues. With 5 bases removed from V and 6 bases from J, the gap between germline ends came to 11 bases.

The rearrangement joins TRBV7-9 to TRBJ2-7; 9 nucleotides agree with TRBD1. The CDR3 has 15 residues. Germline assignment: CDR1 SEHNR and CDR2 FQNEAQ (reference sequence). V shed 6 bases, J shed 0 bases, and the junction held 6 bases outside the gene matches. The CDR3 loop reads CASSLRTGVSYEQYF. CDR3 bases: TGTGCCAGCAGTTTAAGGACAGGGGTCTCCTACGAGCAGTACTTC.